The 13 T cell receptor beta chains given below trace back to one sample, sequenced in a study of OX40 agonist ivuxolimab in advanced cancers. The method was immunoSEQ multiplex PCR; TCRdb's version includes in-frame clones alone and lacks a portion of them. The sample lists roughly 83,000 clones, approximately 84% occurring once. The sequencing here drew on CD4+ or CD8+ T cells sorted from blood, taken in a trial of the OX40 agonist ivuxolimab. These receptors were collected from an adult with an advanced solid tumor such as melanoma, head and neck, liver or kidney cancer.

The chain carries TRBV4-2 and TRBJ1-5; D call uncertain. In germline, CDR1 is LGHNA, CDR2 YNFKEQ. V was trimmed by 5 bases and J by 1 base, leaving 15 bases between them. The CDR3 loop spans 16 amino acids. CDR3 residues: CASSDVELGSNQPQHF. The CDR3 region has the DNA TGTGCCAGCAGCGACGTTGAACTTGGCAGCAATCAGCCCCAGCATTTT.

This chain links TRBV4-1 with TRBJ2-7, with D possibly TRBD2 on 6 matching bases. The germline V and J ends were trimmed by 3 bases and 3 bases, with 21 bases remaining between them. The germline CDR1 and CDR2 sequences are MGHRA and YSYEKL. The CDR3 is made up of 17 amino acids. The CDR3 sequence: CASSHPRDGSKNYEQYF. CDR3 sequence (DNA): TGCGCCAGCAGCCACCCCAGGGACGGGAGTAAGAACTACGAGCAGTACTTC.

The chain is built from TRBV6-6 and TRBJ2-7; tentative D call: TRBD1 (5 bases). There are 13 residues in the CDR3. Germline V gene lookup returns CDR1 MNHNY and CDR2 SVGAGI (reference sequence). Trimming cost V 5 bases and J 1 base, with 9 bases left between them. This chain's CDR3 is CASSGDSSYEQYF. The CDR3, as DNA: TGTGCCAGCAGTGGCGACAGTTCCTACGAGCAGTACTTC.

This CDR3 reads CASSHAGGVTTGELFF. In DNA, the CDR3 is TGTGCCAGCAGCCACGCGGGCGGGGTGACCACCGGGGAGCTGTTTTTT. J is TRBJ2-2 and V is TRBV7-9, with D possibly being TRBD2 (6 bases). Between the trimmed V and J ends, which lost 5 bases and 4 bases, there was a span of 17 bases. The germline V gene encodes CDR1 SEHNR and CDR2 FQNEAQ (reference sequence). The CDR3 contains 16 residues. Based on the CDR3 plus reference TRBV7-9 and TRBJ2-2, the full variable domain is DTGVSQNPRHKITKRGQNVTFRCDPISEHNRLYWYRQTLGQGPEFLTYFQNEAQLEKSRLLSDRFSAERPKGSFSTLEIQRTEQGDSAMYLCASSHAGGVTTGELFFGEGSRLTVL.

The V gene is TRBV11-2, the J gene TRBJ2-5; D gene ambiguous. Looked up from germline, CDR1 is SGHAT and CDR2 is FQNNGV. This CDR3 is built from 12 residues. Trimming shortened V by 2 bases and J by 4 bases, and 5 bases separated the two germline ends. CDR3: CASSLSGETQYF. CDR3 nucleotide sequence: TGTGCCAGCAGCTTATCCGGAGAGACCCAGTACTTC.

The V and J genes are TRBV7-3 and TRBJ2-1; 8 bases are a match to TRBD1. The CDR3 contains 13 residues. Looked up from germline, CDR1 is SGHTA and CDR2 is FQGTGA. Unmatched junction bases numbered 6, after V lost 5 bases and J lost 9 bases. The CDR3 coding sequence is TGTGCCAGCAGCCACTATACAGGGGGTGAGCAGTTCTTC. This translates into CASSHYTGGEQFF.

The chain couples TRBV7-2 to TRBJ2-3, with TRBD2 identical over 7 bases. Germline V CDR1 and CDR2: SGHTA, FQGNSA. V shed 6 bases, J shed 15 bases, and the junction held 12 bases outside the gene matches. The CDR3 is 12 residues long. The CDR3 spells CASRAARGLFYF. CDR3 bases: TGTGCCAGCAGGGCAGCCCGGGGACTATTCTATTTT.

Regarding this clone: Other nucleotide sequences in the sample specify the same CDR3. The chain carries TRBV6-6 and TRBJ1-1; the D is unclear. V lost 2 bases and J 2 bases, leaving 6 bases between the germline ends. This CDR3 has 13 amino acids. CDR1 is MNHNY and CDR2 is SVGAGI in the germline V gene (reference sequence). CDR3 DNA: TGTGCCAGCAGTTACGGAGGTAACACTGAAGCTTTCTTT. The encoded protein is CASSYGGNTEAFF.

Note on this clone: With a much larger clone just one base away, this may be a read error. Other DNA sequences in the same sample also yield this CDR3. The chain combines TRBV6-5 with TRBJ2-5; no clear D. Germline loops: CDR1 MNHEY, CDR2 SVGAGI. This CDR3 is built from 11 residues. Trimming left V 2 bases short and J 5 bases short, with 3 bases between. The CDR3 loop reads CASSYGETQYF. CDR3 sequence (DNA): TGTGCCAGCAGTTACGGCGAGACCCAGTACTTC.

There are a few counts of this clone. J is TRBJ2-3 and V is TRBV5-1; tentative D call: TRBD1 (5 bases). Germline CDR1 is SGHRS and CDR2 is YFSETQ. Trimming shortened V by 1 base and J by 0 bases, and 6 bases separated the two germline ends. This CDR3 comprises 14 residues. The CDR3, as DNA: TGCGCCAGCAGCTTGCCAGGGAGCACAGATACGCAGTATTTT. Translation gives CASSLPGSTDTQYF.

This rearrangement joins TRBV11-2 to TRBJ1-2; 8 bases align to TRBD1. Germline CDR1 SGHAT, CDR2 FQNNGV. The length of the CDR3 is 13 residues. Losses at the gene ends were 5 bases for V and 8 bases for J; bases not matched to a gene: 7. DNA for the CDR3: TGTGCCAGCAGCCCCGACAGGGGTGGAGGCTACACCTTC. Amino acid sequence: CASSPDRGGGYTF.

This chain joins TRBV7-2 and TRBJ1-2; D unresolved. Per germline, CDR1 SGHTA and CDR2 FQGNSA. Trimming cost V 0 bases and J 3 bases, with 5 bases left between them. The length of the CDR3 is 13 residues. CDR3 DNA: TGTGCCAGCAGCTTAGCAGGGTACTATGGCTACACCTTC. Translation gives CASSLAGYYGYTF.

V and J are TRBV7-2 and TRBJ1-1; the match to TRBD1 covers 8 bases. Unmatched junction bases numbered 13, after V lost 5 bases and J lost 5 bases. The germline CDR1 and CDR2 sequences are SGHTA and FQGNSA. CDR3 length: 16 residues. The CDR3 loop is CASSPATGTGKTEAFF. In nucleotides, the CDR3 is TGTGCCAGCAGCCCTGCTACGGGGACAGGAAAGACTGAAGCTTTCTTT. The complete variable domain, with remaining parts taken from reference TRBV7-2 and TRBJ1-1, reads GAGVSQSPSNKVTEKGKDVELRCDPISGHTALYWYRQSLGQGLEFLIYFQGNSAPDKSGLPSDRFSAERTGGSVSTLTIQRTQQEDSAVYLCASSPATGTGKTEAFFGQGTRLTVV.